A single sample gave rise to the 11 T cell receptor beta chains below, sequenced in a study of blood T cell repertoires in COVID-19. Clones were sequenced by immunoSEQ multiplex PCR, and TCRdb holds only the in-frame ones, with some missing. The sample lists 500,000 to 600,000 clones; roughly 89% were seen once. Sequences were obtained from peripheral blood. These receptors all stem from a woman in her 50s with COVID-19, enrolled during active disease.

There are a few counts of this clone. J is TRBJ1-1 and V is TRBV7-7; no firm D call. The germline V gene encodes CDR1 SSHAT and CDR2 FNYEAQ (reference sequence). The ends were cut back, 5 bases at V and 0 bases at J, with 7 bases in the middle. The CDR3 runs to 13 residues. For the CDR3, the DNA is TGTGCCAGCAGCCGCGAGATGAACACTGAAGCTTTCTTT. Its protein product is CASSREMNTEAFF.

The genes are TRBV2 and TRBJ1-2, with 7 bases that match TRBD1. CDR3 length: 13 residues. Germline V lookup: CDR1 SNHLY, CDR2 FYNNEI. V lost 5 bases and J lost 4; bases outside the gene matches: 4. The CDR3 DNA reads TGTGCCAGCAGTACGGACAGGAGCTATGGCTACACCTTC. Translation: CASSTDRSYGYTF.

This sequence joins TRBV28 and TRBJ2-1; 12 positions agree with TRBD2. V lost 6 bases to trimming and J lost 7 bases; unmatched junction nucleotides: 7. CDR3 length: 15 residues. CDR1 is MDHEN and CDR2 is SYDVKM in the germline V gene. This chain's CDR3 is CASRLLAGGQNEQFF. The CDR3 nucleotides read TGTGCCAGCAGGCTCCTAGCGGGGGGGCAAAATGAGCAGTTCTTC.

This CDR3 reads CASSAWTGLGSYNEQFF. The CDR3 nucleotides read TGCGCCAGCAGTGCGTGGACAGGGTTGGGGTCCTACAATGAGCAGTTCTTC. The chain employs TRBV10-1 and TRBJ2-1; TRBD1 matches 8 bases. Germline V lookup: CDR1 WNHNN, CDR2 SYGVQD (reference sequence). V trimming: 4 bases; J trimming: 1 base; junction bases outside the gene matches: 9. The CDR3 is 17 residues long.

The V gene is TRBV4-1, the J gene TRBJ2-7; 9 bases agree with TRBD2. There are 14 residues in the CDR3. V trimming: 3 bases; J trimming: 5 bases; junction bases outside the gene matches: 5. Germline V gene sequence: CDR1 MGHRA, CDR2 YSYEKL. CDR3 sequence reads: CASSQAGGLDEQYF. DNA for the CDR3: TGCGCCAGCAGCCAGGCGGGGGGGCTCGACGAGCAGTACTTC.

This clone was recorded a few times. The CDR3 loop reads CASSDTGSIYGYTF. The CDR3 nucleotides are TGTGCCAGCAGCGATACAGGGAGTATCTATGGCTACACCTTC. V usage is TRBV2 and J usage is TRBJ1-2; possible D gene TRBD1, 6 bases. V was shortened by 6 bases and J by 4 bases, with 15 bases between the two germline ends. CDR3 length: 14 amino acids. Germline-derived CDR1 and CDR2 are SNHLY and FYNNEI.

The rearrangement uses TRBV19 and TRBJ1-6; 8 bases align to TRBD1. Germline V gene data show CDR1 as LNHDA and CDR2 as SQIVND (reference sequence). V lost 11 bases and J lost 7; bases outside the gene matches: 10. The CDR3 contains 14 residues. CDR3 in amino acids: CASASGGGNSPLHF. As DNA, the CDR3 is TGTGCCTCCGCCTCAGGGGGCGGGAATTCACCCCTCCACTTT. Drawing the rest from reference TRBV19 and TRBJ1-6, the complete variable domain is DGGITQSPKYLFRKEGQNVTLSCEQNLNHDAMYWYRQDPGQGLRLIYYSQIVNDFQKGDIAEGYSVSREKKESFPLTVTSAQKNPTAFYLCASASGGGNSPLHFGNGTRLTVT.

The rearrangement joins TRBV5-1 to TRBJ1-3; 7 positions agree with TRBD1. In germline, CDR1 is SGHRS, CDR2 YFSETQ. J was trimmed by 0 bases and V by 4 bases; bases with no gene match: 7. There are 16 residues in the CDR3. As DNA, the CDR3 is TGCGCCAGCAGCGATCCGGGACAGAGCTCTGGAAACACCATATATTTT. This encodes CASSDPGQSSGNTIYF.

The rearrangement joins TRBV29-1 to TRBJ1-4; TRBD1 matches at 7 bases. Germline V CDR1 and CDR2: SQVTM, ANQGSEA. This CDR3 spans 14 amino acids. Trimming at V came to 6 bases and at J to 7 bases, leaving 11 bases not matched to a gene. CDR3 DNA sequence: TGCAGCGTAGTAATCAGGGGGATCGGTGAAAAACTGTTTTTT. Translated, it gives CSVVIRGIGEKLFF.

V is TRBV27 and J is TRBJ2-7; possible D gene TRBD1, 6 bases. The CDR3 is 14 amino acids. Per germline, CDR1 MNHEY and CDR2 SMNVEV (reference sequence). Trimming pared 7 bases from V and 6 bases from J, leaving 19 bases between. The CDR3 sequence: CASTSNRVIGEQYF. The CDR3 DNA reads TGTGCCAGCACCTCCAACAGGGTTATCGGCGAGCAGTACTTC.

Notes on this clone: The same CDR3 can be traced to other DNA sequences in this sample. This chain joins TRBV6-5 and TRBJ2-1; 12 bases are a match to TRBD2. V lost 6 bases and J lost 9; bases outside the gene matches: 9. Germline V gene sequence: CDR1 MNHEY, CDR2 SVGAGI. This CDR3 contains 15 residues. The CDR3 sequence: CASSSLAGGSGEQFF. The CDR3 nucleotides are TGTGCCAGCAGCTCGCTAGCGGGGGGGTCAGGTGAGCAGTTCTTC.